This T cell receptor beta chain was found in a study of blood T cell repertoires in COVID-19. Whole-study context: The United States, Italy and Spain were the sources of the acute and convalescent COVID-19 samples. T cells, B-cell-depleted T cells, or PBMCs supplied cDNA or gDNA.

Germline CDR1 and CDR2: SGHVS and FNYEAQ. V was clipped by 2 bases and J by 3 bases; unmatched bases: 6. The CDR3 has 16 amino acids. Only in-frame clones appear in the TCRdb table, and some are missing; sequencing was by immunoSEQ multiplex PCR. The top ten hold around 40% of the sample, which has about 40,000 clones, 80% seen once. The sequence was collected from an elderly man with active or convalescent COVID-19. Input material: peripheral blood. The chain uses TRBV7-6 and TRBJ2-3; TRBD2 matches 9 bases. CDR3: CASSLTASGATDTQYF. The CDR3 coding sequence is TGTGCCAGCAGCTTAACTGCTAGCGGGGCAACAGATACGCAGTATTTT.